This T cell receptor beta chain comes out of a study of T cells in Graves' hyperthyroidism and ophthalmopathy. This clonotype came up many times. The V gene's germline CDR1 is SGHTA and CDR2 FQGNSA. The CDR3 runs 14 residues. Trimming removed 1 base from V and 4 bases from J, with 8 bases in between. What was amplified from RNA transcripts were TCR beta CDR3 regions. The primer set for the first-round RT-PCR of the TCR CDR3 was HTBI. TCRdb called the multiplex PCR reads again in MiXCR, with one record for every CDR3 protein. The sample lists a few hundred thousand distinct CDR3 sequences; roughly a fifth were seen once.

The V call is TRBV7-2, the J call TRBJ1-5; D gene ambiguous. Input material: blood. The receptor comes from a woman in her 50s with Graves' hyperthyroidism. The CDR3 sequence: CASSLGRTNQPQHF. In nucleotides, the CDR3 is TGTGCCAGCAGCTTAGGCAGAACTAATCAGCCCCAGCATTTT.